This TCR beta chain was retrieved from a study of control samples from healthy donors and cancer patients. Sequencing was performed with immunoSEQ multiplex PCR; in TCRdb, only in-frame clones are kept and a portion is missing. The table shows tens of thousands of clones, with roughly 87% occurring only once. This CDR3 comprises 16 residues. Germline V gives CDR1 LNHDA, CDR2 SQIVND (reference sequence). Trimming removed 8 bases from V and 0 bases from J, with 17 bases in between. This chain uses TRBV19 with TRBJ1-3, with TRBD1 as a possible D gene (6 bases). The TCR was taken from a woman in her forties or fifties in good health. What was sequenced was blood. DNA for the CDR3: TGTGCCAGTGGAAGGGGGTCGTCTTTCTCTGGAAACACCATATATTTT. Translated: CASGRGSSFSGNTIYF.